The 16 T cell receptor beta chains in this list originate from one sample, sequenced in a study of T cell clusters in autoimmune cytopenias. About 37,500 genome equivalents of blood DNA were amplified for TRB. One tube held mixed TRB-A and TRB-B primer pools for touch-down PCR. TCRdb re-called the multiplex PCR reads and gives one entry per CDR3 protein, without DNA. This sample's table has approximately 6,000 distinct CDR3 sequences. Material: peripheral blood. The receptors were gathered from a human donor with an autoimmune cytopenia or autoimmune hepatitis (not recorded which).

This chain uses TRBV7-2 with TRBJ2-3. The germline gives CDR1 SGHTA, CDR2 FQGNSA. This CDR3 has 14 residues. CDR3 sequence: CASSPQPRVDTQYF.

Judged by frequency, this clonotype is medium-sized. The chain carries TRBV19 and TRBJ2-3; TCRdb's assignment of TRBD2 cannot be checked, as there is no DNA. Germline assignment: CDR1 LNHDA and CDR2 SQIVND (reference sequence). CDR3 length: 16 amino acids. The CDR3 reads CASSIGTSGSTDTQYF.

J is TRBJ2-5 and V is TRBV6-2 or TRBV6-3; the D gene TCRdb calls, TRBD1, cannot be checked with no DNA. This CDR3 is built from 16 residues. The germline CDR1 and CDR2 sequences are MNHEY and SVGEGT. The CDR3 is CASKPLGKGVQETQYF.

The rearrangement joins TRBV12-3 or TRBV12-4 to TRBJ2-5; TCRdb names TRBD1, which stays unverified in the absence of DNA. This CDR3 has 15 amino acids. CDR3 loop: CASSLQAGATETQYF.

Measured by frequency, this clonotype is medium-sized. The V and J genes are TRBV6-1 and TRBJ2-2; TCRdb lists TRBD1, though no DNA is available to test this call. This CDR3 is built from 14 residues. Per the germline V gene, CDR1 is MNHNS and CDR2 is SASEGT. CDR3 sequence: CASPDRENTGELFF.

This sequence joins TRBV12-3 or TRBV12-4 and TRBJ2-5; TCRdb reports TRBD1, a call that lacks DNA to check it against. This CDR3 has 14 amino acids. CDR3 protein: CASSLYKGGETQYF.

J is TRBJ2-3 and V is TRBV7-9; the TRBD2 assignment by TCRdb is unverifiable without DNA. CDR1 and CDR2 (germline): SEHNR, FQNEAQ (reference sequence). This CDR3 contains 16 residues. CDR3 sequence reads: CASSLAAGGSTDTQYF.

Its frequency marks this clonotype as medium-sized. The chain recombines TRBV19 with TRBJ2-1; TCRdb designates TRBD2, a call that cannot be tested without DNA. This CDR3 has 14 residues. Germline assignment: CDR1 LNHDA and CDR2 SQIVND (reference sequence). CDR3 region: CASSRTSGYNEQFF.

This chain joins TRBV7-6 and TRBJ2-2; TCRdb calls TRBD1, which cannot be checked without DNA. Per germline, CDR1 SGHVS and CDR2 FNYEAQ. The CDR3 sequence is 16 residues long. The CDR3 sequence is CASSLQPGTNTGELFF.

This clonotype is called medium-sized based on its frequency. The chain recombines TRBV10-3 with TRBJ2-7; the D gene TCRdb calls, TRBD1, cannot be checked with no DNA. This CDR3 is 12 amino acids long. Per the germline V gene, CDR1 is ENHRY and CDR2 is SYGVKD. CDR3 amino acids: CAISPDRDEQYF.

V gene TRBV4-2 combines with J gene TRBJ2-6; the D call of TRBD1 rests on TCRdb alone, since no DNA is present to check it. Per the germline V gene, CDR1 is LGHNA and CDR2 is YNFKEQ. The CDR3 runs 17 residues. The CDR3 sequence: CASSQDAGLVGANVLTF.

The rearrangement links TRBV27 to TRBJ2-1. The CDR3 extends over 16 amino acids. CDR1 MNHEY and CDR2 SMNVEV come from the germline V gene (reference sequence). CDR3 amino acids: CASSFRLQKPYNEQFF.

The genes are TRBV11-1 and TRBJ2-7. This CDR3 has 13 residues. Germline CDR1 is SGHAT and CDR2 is FQDESV (reference sequence). CDR3 loop: CASSLHGYDRQYF.

The chain recombines TRBV20-1 with TRBJ2-5; TCRdb's D call of TRBD2 is untestable without DNA. Germline lookup yields CDR1 DFQATT and CDR2 SNEGSKA (reference sequence). This CDR3 has 15 amino acids. The CDR3 sequence: CSARTSGSSQETQYF.

This chain joins TRBV13 and TRBJ1-5; TCRdb's D call of TRBD1 is untestable without DNA. There are 16 residues in the CDR3. The germline V gene has CDR1 PRHDT and CDR2 FYEKMQ (reference sequence). The CDR3 loop is CASSLGSGQPNQPQHF.

Measured by frequency, this clonotype is medium-sized. The V gene is TRBV19, the J gene TRBJ2-3; as DNA is missing, the TRBD1 call by TCRdb cannot be tested. The CDR3 extends over 14 amino acids. Germline loops: CDR1 LNHDA, CDR2 SQIVND (reference sequence). CDR3 loop: CASRTAPWADTQYF.